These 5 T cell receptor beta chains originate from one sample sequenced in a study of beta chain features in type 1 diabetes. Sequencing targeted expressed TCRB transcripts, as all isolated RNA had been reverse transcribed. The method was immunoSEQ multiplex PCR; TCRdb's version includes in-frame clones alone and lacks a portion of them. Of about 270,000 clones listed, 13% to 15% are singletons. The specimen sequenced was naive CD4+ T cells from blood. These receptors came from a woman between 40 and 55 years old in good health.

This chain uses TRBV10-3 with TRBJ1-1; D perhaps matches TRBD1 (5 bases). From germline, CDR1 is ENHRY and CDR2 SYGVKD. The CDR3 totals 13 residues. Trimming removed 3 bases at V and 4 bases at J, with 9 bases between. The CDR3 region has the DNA TGTGCCATCAGTGAAAAAGGGGTCACTGAAGCTTTCTTT. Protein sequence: CAISEKGVTEAFF.

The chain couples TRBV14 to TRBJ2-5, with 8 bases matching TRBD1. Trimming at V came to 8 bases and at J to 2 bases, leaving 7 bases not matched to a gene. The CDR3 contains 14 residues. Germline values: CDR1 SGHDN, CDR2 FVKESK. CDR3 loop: CASSDRALQETQYF. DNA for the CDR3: TGTGCCAGCTCGGACAGGGCCCTTCAAGAGACCCAGTACTTC.

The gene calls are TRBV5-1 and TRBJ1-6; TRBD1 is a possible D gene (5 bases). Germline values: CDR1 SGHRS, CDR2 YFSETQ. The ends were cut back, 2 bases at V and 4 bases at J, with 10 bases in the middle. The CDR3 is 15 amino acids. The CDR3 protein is CASSFSRDYNSPLHF. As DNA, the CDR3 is TGCGCCAGCAGCTTCTCCAGGGATTATAATTCACCCCTCCACTTT. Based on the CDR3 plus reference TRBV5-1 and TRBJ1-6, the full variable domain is KAGVTQTPRYLIKTRGQQVTLSCSPISGHRSVSWYQQTPGQGLQFLFEYFSETQRNKGNFPGRFSGRQFSNSRSEMNVSTLELGDSALYLCASSFSRDYNSPLHFGNGTRLTVT.

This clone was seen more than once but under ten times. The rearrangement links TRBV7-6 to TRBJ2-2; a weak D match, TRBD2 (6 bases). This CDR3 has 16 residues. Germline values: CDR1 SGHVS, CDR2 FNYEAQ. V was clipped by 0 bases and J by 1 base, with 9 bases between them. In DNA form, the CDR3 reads TGTGCCAGCAGCTTAGCGGGGGGAGTGAACACCGGGGAGCTGTTTTTT. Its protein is CASSLAGGVNTGELFF.

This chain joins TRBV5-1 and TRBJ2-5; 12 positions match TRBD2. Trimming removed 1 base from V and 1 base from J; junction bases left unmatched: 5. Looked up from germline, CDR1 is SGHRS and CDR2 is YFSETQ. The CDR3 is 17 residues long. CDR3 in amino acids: CASSLRLAGVIQETQYF. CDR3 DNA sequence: TGCGCCAGCAGCTTGAGACTAGCGGGGGTTATCCAAGAGACCCAGTACTTC.